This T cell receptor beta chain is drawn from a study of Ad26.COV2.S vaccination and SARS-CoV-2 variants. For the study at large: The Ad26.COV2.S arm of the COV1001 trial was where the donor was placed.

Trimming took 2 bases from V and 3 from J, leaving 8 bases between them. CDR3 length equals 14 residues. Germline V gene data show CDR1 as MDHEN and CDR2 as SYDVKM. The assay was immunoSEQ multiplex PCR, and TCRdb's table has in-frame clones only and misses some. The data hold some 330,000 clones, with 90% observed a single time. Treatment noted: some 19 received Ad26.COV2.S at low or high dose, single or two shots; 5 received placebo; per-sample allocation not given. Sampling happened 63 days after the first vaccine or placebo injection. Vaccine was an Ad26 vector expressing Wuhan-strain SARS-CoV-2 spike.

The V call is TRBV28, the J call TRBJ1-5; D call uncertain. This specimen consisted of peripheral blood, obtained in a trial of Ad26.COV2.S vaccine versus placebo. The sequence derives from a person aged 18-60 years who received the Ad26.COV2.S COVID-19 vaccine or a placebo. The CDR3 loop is CASSLGRSNQPQHF. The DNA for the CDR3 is TGTGCCAGCAGTTTAGGGCGGTCCAATCAGCCCCAGCATTTT.